One and the same sample provided the 9 T cell receptor beta chains below, sequenced in a study of a mutant IDH1 vaccine in newly diagnosed glioma. Described time point: baseline, week 1 (first vaccination visit). As to treatment: pre-vaccination baseline after standard-of-care therapy. Measured with immunoSEQ multiplex PCR; TCRdb has only the in-frame clones, and not every one. This table has about 15,000 clones, more than 80% appearing once. Material: PBMCs, obtained from a glioma patient treated with radiotherapy, temozolomide or both. Receptor source: a middle-aged woman with glioma. Some clones in this sample may be carry-over from other donors' samples.

This rearrangement joins TRBV29-1 to TRBJ1-1; D is ambiguous. Germline V gene sequence: CDR1 SQVTM, CDR2 ANQGSEA. CDR3 length: 12 amino acids. Between the trimmed V and J ends, which lost 4 bases and 1 base, there was a span of 7 bases. The CDR3 bases are TGCAGCGTTGGGGCCACGAACACTGAAGCTTTCTTT. Encoded protein: CSVGATNTEAFF.

V usage is TRBV28 and J usage is TRBJ2-1, with D perhaps matching TRBD2 (7 bases). Trimming took 11 bases from V and 5 from J, leaving 25 bases between them. The CDR3 consists of 16 residues. Germline CDR1 reads MDHEN; CDR2 reads SYDVKM. The CDR3 here is CASVRAGDRDNNEQFF. CDR3 in DNA: TGTGCCTCCGTAAGGGCGGGGGATCGGGACAACAATGAGCAGTTCTTC.

The chain couples TRBV6-5 to TRBJ2-1; TRBD2 aligns across 9 bases. V dropped 6 bases and J dropped 6; count of bases not matched to a gene: 6. CDR3 length: 14 residues. CDR1 and CDR2 from the germline V gene are MNHEY and SVGAGI. This chain's CDR3 is CASSPTSGANEQFF. The CDR3 DNA sequence: TGTGCCAGCAGCCCGACTAGCGGAGCCAATGAGCAGTTCTTC.

This chain connects TRBV6-6 to TRBJ1-2; D possibly corresponds to TRBD1 (6 bases). The CDR3 consists of 16 residues. Germline V lookup: CDR1 MNHNY, CDR2 SVGAGI (reference sequence). V lost 3 bases, J lost 1 base, and 15 bases lay in between. The CDR3 spells CASSYSIRGVNYGYTF. As DNA, the CDR3 is TGTGCCAGCAGTTATTCCATAAGGGGGGTTAACTATGGCTACACCTTC.

CDR3 residues: CASSRLAGGADTQYF. Here the CDR3 DNA reads TGTGCCAGCAGCCGACTAGCGGGGGGGGCAGATACGCAGTATTTT. V is TRBV11-2 and J is TRBJ2-3; 14 bases map to TRBD2. Germline CDR1 SGHAT, CDR2 FQNNGV. V was clipped by 5 bases and J by 4 bases; unmatched bases: 2. This CDR3 region has 15 residues.

This chain joins TRBV7-9 and TRBJ2-2, with D perhaps matching TRBD2 (5 bases). Between the trimmed V and J ends, which lost 2 bases and 7 bases, there was a span of 11 bases. This CDR3 contains 14 residues. From germline, CDR1 is SEHNR and CDR2 FQNEAQ (reference sequence). DNA of the CDR3: TGTGCCAGCAGCTTAACGGGGTTGGTCGGGGAGCTGTTTTTT. As protein: CASSLTGLVGELFF.

This clone has a single count. The chain couples TRBV6-5 to TRBJ1-3; D gene unclear. CDR3 length equals 12 residues. The V end lost 7 bases, the J end lost 2 bases, and 6 bases lay between the germline ends. Germline assignment: CDR1 MNHEY and CDR2 SVGAGI. The CDR3 bases are TGTGCCAGCACAGGAACTGGAAACACCATATATTTT. Its translation: CASTGTGNTIYF.

This chain links TRBV6-1 with TRBJ2-2; D gene uncertain. Germline assignment: CDR1 MNHNS and CDR2 SASEGT. The CDR3 contains 16 residues. Trimming stripped 0 bases from V and 1 base from J, with 9 bases between. The CDR3 region is CASSEARTVNTGELFF. CDR3 sequence (DNA): TGTGCCAGCAGTGAAGCGCGAACGGTGAACACCGGGGAGCTGTTTTTT.

The genes are TRBV28 and TRBJ2-7; D gene uncertain. Deletions cut 6 bases from V and 0 bases from J, with 6 bases between. The CDR3 is made up of 12 amino acids. Germline assignment: CDR1 MDHEN and CDR2 SYDVKM. The CDR3 DNA follows: TGTGCCAGCAGGCCCTACTCCTACGAGCAGTACTTC. This translates into CASRPYSYEQYF. The variable domain in full, with the rest retrieved from reference TRBV28 and TRBJ2-7, is DVKVTQSSRYLVKRTGEKVFLECVQDMDHENMFWYRQDPGLGLRLIYFSYDVKMKEKGDIPEGYSVSREKKERFSLILESASTNQTSMYLCASRPYSYEQYFGPGTRLTVT.